This T cell receptor (beta chain) was sequenced for a study of OX40 agonist ivuxolimab in advanced cancers. About the study: As their treatment, patients were administered ivuxolimab, an agonistic anti-OX40 (CD134) antibody. Dose-escalation patients' cancers were hepatocellular carcinoma, melanoma, renal cell or head and neck cancer.

Data came from immunoSEQ multiplex PCR; TCRdb stores just in-frame clones and leaves some out. This sample has about 26,000 clones; roughly 85% occur once, and the top ten carry roughly 35%. Deletions cut 5 bases from V and 0 bases from J, with 14 bases between. In germline, CDR1 is LNHDA, CDR2 SQIVND (reference sequence). The CDR3 runs to 15 residues. This sample comprised CD4+ or CD8+ T cells sorted from blood, obtained in a trial of the OX40 agonist ivuxolimab. The J gene is TRBJ2-7, the V gene TRBV19; a weak D match, TRBD2 (6 bases). The receptor was derived from an adult with an advanced solid tumor such as melanoma, head and neck, liver or kidney cancer. The CDR3 DNA is TGTGCCAGTAGTCCTCAGGACGGGAGCTCCTACGAGCAGTACTTC. Translating it yields CASSPQDGSSYEQYF.